What follows are 17 T cell receptor beta chains derived from one specimen sequenced in a study of shared clonotypes between healthy human individuals. Sequenced by immunoSEQ multiplex PCR; TCRdb stores in-frame clones only, minus some. The sample shows about 1 million clones, under 80% of them seen only once. The sequencing sample was made of memory CD4+ T cells sorted from blood. Subset defined: CD45RA-negative fraction. The source of these receptors is a young man in good health.

This sequence joins TRBV19 and TRBJ1-1, with D possibly matching TRBD1 (5 bases). Trimming removed 3 bases at V and 0 bases at J, with 11 bases between. The CDR3 runs 15 residues. CDR1 LNHDA and CDR2 SQIVND come from the germline V gene (reference sequence). CDR3 in amino acids: CASSIGGFLNTEAFF. The CDR3 DNA follows: TGTGCCAGTAGTATCGGGGGGTTCTTGAACACTGAAGCTTTCTTT.

This sequence joins TRBV7-9 and TRBJ1-2; possible D gene TRBD1, 6 bases. V lost 10 bases to trimming and J lost 0 bases, with 18 bases between them. This CDR3 has 15 amino acids. Germline CDR1 is SEHNR and CDR2 is FQNEAQ (reference sequence). CDR3 amino acids: CATSYTGRANYGYTF. CDR3 DNA sequence: TGTGCCACCTCTTACACAGGGCGAGCTAACTATGGCTACACCTTC. The complete variable domain, with remaining parts taken from reference TRBV7-9 and TRBJ1-2, reads DTGVSQNPRHKITKRGQNVTFRCDPISEHNRLYWYRQTLGQGPEFLTYFQNEAQLEKSRLLSDRFSAERPKGSFSTLEIQRTEQGDSAMYLCATSYTGRANYGYTFGSGTRLTVV.

The J gene is TRBJ1-1, the V gene TRBV9; weak D call: TRBD1 (6 bases). The V gene's germline CDR1 is SGDLS and CDR2 YYNGEE. Deletions cut 3 bases from V and 5 bases from J, with 14 bases between. The CDR3 runs to 14 residues. CDR3 protein: CASSANREGTEAFF. The CDR3 region has the DNA TGTGCCAGCAGCGCCAACAGGGAAGGGACTGAAGCTTTCTTT.

On this clone: Other DNA sequences of this sample code for an identical CDR3. V is TRBV6-5 and J is TRBJ2-7; TRBD1 or TRBD2 may be the D gene (5 bases each). The V end was cut by 7 bases, the J end by 3 bases, with 13 bases between. The length of the CDR3 is 13 residues. Per the germline V gene, CDR1 is MNHEY and CDR2 is SVGAGI. Here the CDR3 DNA reads TGTGCCAGCACCCCGGGTGGGGGCTACGAGCAGTACTTC. This codes for CASTPGGGYEQYF.

This clone has just a few counts. V and J are TRBV6-5 and TRBJ2-7; D possibly uses TRBD1 or TRBD2 (5 bases each). The CDR3 length is 16 residues. V was cut by 0 bases and J by 3 bases, with 15 bases left in between. The germline gives CDR1 MNHEY, CDR2 SVGAGI. CDR3 coding DNA: TGTGCCAGCAGTTACTCATCGGGGCAGGGTCACTACGAGCAGTACTTC. Translation: CASSYSSGQGHYEQYF.

V gene TRBV7-9 combines with J gene TRBJ1-1, with D uncertain. Germline V lookup: CDR1 SEHNR, CDR2 FQNEAQ (reference sequence). V lost 1 base, J lost 1 base, and 7 bases lay in between. The CDR3 is 14 amino acids. The CDR3 DNA reads as TGTGCCAGCAGCTTAGGAGGGCCGAACACTGAAGCTTTCTTT. Protein: CASSLGGPNTEAFF.

The chain combines TRBV6-5 with TRBJ2-3; D is tentatively TRBD1 or TRBD2 (5 bases each). This CDR3 is built from 15 residues. Between the trimmed V and J ends, which lost 7 bases and 1 base, there was a span of 15 bases. CDR1 MNHEY and CDR2 SVGAGI come from the germline V gene. CDR3 loop: CASTAPGPRTDTQYF. The DNA of the CDR3 is TGTGCCAGCACCGCTCCGGGACCCCGCACAGATACGCAGTATTTT.

The chain combines TRBV5-4 with TRBJ2-7; 7 bases are shared with TRBD1. Losses at the gene ends were 3 bases for V and 7 bases for J; bases not matched to a gene: 7. The CDR3 has 13 amino acids. Germline values: CDR1 SGHNT, CDR2 YYREEE (reference sequence). CDR3 sequence (DNA): TGTGCCAGCAGCTACGACAGGGATTGGGAGCAGTACTTC. This gives the protein CASSYDRDWEQYF.

The rearrangement links TRBV4-3 to TRBJ2-3, with TRBD1 as a possible D gene (5 bases). From germline, CDR1 is LGHNA and CDR2 YSLEER. This CDR3 contains 16 residues. The ends were cut back, 0 bases at V and 3 bases at J, with 13 bases in the middle. The CDR3 protein is CASSQEGVGFTDTQYF. The CDR3 coding sequence is TGCGCCAGCAGCCAAGAAGGGGTGGGGTTTACAGATACGCAGTATTTT.

This chain joins TRBV10-2 and TRBJ2-4, with D perhaps matching TRBD2 (5 bases). Trimming took off 2 bases at V and 9 bases at J, with 14 bases between the two ends. The CDR3 consists of 14 residues. Looked up from germline, CDR1 is WSHSY and CDR2 is SAAADI. CDR3 sequence (DNA): TGCGCCAGCAGTGAGAGTCTAGCTATCGGCATTCAGTACTTC. Its translation is CASSESLAIGIQYF.

This clone occurred many times. As DNA, the CDR3 is TGTGCCAGCAGCCAGGGCATATTGACAGGAGGAACCTACGAGCAGTACTTC. Its protein product is CASSQGILTGGTYEQYF. V and J are TRBV14 and TRBJ2-7; possibly TRBD1 for D (6 bases). V was trimmed by 3 bases and J by 2 bases, leaving 20 bases between them. The CDR3 totals 17 residues. Germline CDR1 and CDR2: SGHDN and FVKESK.

The V and J genes are TRBV11-3 and TRBJ1-1; 11 nucleotides line up with TRBD1. Unmatched junction bases numbered 13, after V lost 4 bases and J lost 6 bases. Per germline, CDR1 SGHNT and CDR2 YENEEA. CDR3 length: 17 residues. DNA for the CDR3: TGTGCCAGCAGCTCAGTGGACAGGGGGCGCCATCTCTCTGAAGCTTTCTTT. Amino acids: CASSSVDRGRHLSEAFF.

The rearrangement links TRBV9 to TRBJ1-2; D is ambiguous. The CDR3 is made up of 13 amino acids. Germline values: CDR1 SGDLS, CDR2 YYNGEE. The V end lost 4 bases, the J end lost 4 bases, and 11 bases lay between the germline ends. In nucleotides, the CDR3 is TGTGCCAGCAGCAAAACGGCCTTCTATGGCTACACCTTC. Translation: CASSKTAFYGYTF.

This clone showed up just a few times. The rearrangement links TRBV5-4 to TRBJ1-6; 10 bases are a match to TRBD1. Germline assignment: CDR1 SGHNT and CDR2 YYREEE (reference sequence). J lost 8 bases, V lost 3 bases, and 5 bases had no gene match. The CDR3 spans 15 residues. The CDR3, as DNA: TGTGCCAGCAGCTCGAGACAGGGGGCGGATTCACCCCTCCACTTT. This sequence encodes CASSSRQGADSPLHF. Supplemented by reference TRBV5-4 and TRBJ1-6, the full variable domain reads ETGVTQSPTHLIKTRGQQVTLRCSSQSGHNTVSWYQQALGQGPQFIFQYYREEENGRGNFPPRFSGLQFPNYSSELNVNALELDDSALYLCASSSRQGADSPLHFGNGTRLTVT.

V and J are TRBV28 and TRBJ2-3, with 9 nucleotides matching TRBD2. V gave up 4 bases and J gave up 4 bases; unmatched junction bases: 3. The CDR3 contains 14 residues. The germline gives CDR1 MDHEN, CDR2 SYDVKM. The CDR3 protein is CASSYRGGADTQYF. The CDR3, as DNA: TGTGCCAGCAGTTATCGCGGGGGGGCAGATACGCAGTATTTT.

In this sample, this clone turned up once. In the same sample, other DNA sequences code for this CDR3. The rearrangement uses TRBV5-4 and TRBJ2-3; maybe TRBD2 (5 bases). V gave up 4 bases and J gave up 3 bases, with 9 bases separating them. The CDR3 is made up of 13 amino acids. CDR1 is SGHNT and CDR2 is YYREEE in the germline V gene (reference sequence). The DNA of the CDR3 is TGTGCCAGCAGCCGAACGGGGACAGATACGCAGTATTTT. As protein: CASSRTGTDTQYF.

Here the CDR3 reads CASSLSPGGHNEQFF. Here the CDR3 DNA reads TGCGCCAGCAGCCTATCCCCGGGGGGGCACAATGAGCAGTTCTTC. V is TRBV4-1 and J is TRBJ2-1, with 8 bases that match TRBD2. Germline-derived CDR1 and CDR2 are MGHRA and YSYEKL. The CDR3 is made up of 15 amino acids. Germline trimming cut 4 bases from V and 5 bases from J; bases unmatched to any gene: 7.